This is a list of T cell receptor beta chains from one sample in a study of spatial heterogeneity in lung cancer. TCRdb redid the calling of the 5' RACE reads with MiXCR, one entry per CDR3 protein. The sample consists of 110,000 or so distinct CDR3 sequences, approximately 11% of them appearing once. Sequencing was performed on PBMCs, taken at follow-up. These receptors all stem from a female donor with early-stage non-small cell lung cancer. The CDR3 runs from the conserved cysteine through the conserved F or W. Fields, in order: clone size, CDR3 length, J gene, V gene, D gene, CDR3 DNA, CDR3 protein. The D gene is left open where the match is weak. Where a row states a size, it is once, few, many or the class of an expanded clone; other rows omit it.

>few|17|TRBJ2-6|TRBV5-1|NA
TGCGCCAGCAGCTTGGCGGGGTACTACTCTGGGGCCAACGTCCTGACTTTC
CASSLAGYYSGANVLTF
>few|12|TRBJ2-2|TRBV7-9|NA
TGTGCCACCCTTGTTACAGCCGGGGAGCTGTTTTTT
CATLVTAGELFF
>many|14|TRBJ2-3|TRBV4-1|NA
TGCGCCAGCAGCCATCCTACTGGGCGGTTGGGGCAGTATTTT
CASSHPTGRLGQYF
>many|15|TRBJ2-3|TRBV3-1|NA
TGTGCCAGCAGCCAGACTCTACCTAGCACAGATACGCAGTATTTT
CASSQTLPSTDTQYF
>NA|17|TRBJ2-3|TRBV3-1|NA
TGTGCCAGCAGCCAAGAGGCTCGGGGTCGGCTATATGGTACGCAGTATTTT
CASSQEARGRLYGTQYF
>many|16|TRBJ2-3|TRBV3-1|NA
TGTGCCAGCAGCCAGCAAGTCTCGGTCAACACAGATACGCAGTATTTT
CASSQQVSVNTDTQYF
>few|17|TRBJ2-1|TRBV4-2|TRBD2
TGTGCCAGCAGCGCCCGACTAGCGGGAGATATCGGGACGGAGCAGTTCTTC
CASSARLAGDIGTEQFF
>NA|15|TRBJ2-5|TRBV2|NA
TGTGCCAGCAGCTTATTAGGTGCCCGTGGGGAGACCCAGTACTTC
CASSLLGARGETQYF
>many|12|TRBJ1-2|TRBV11-2|NA
TGTGCCAGCAGCCCCAGCAGGTGGGGCTACACCTTC
CASSPSRWGYTF
>NA|17|TRBJ1-4|TRBV18|NA
TGTGCCAGCTCACCACCATCTCCAACGACAACTAATGAAAAACTGTTTTTT
CASSPPSPTTTNEKLFF
>NA|18|TRBJ2-3|TRBV3-1|TRBD2
TGTGCCAGCAGCCATGGGCTAGCGGGAGTTTCCAACACAGATACGCAGTATTTT
CASSHGLAGVSNTDTQYF
>NA|13|TRBJ2-1|TRBV28|NA
TGTGCCAGCAGTGATCCCCGAGGCGCGGGCGTATTCTTC
CASSDPRGAGVFF
>NA|13|TRBJ2-3|TRBV19|TRBD2
TGTGCCAGTAGTCCTCGGGAGGGGGATACGCAGTATTTT
CASSPREGDTQYF
>few|11|TRBJ2-5|TRBV10-3|NA
TGTGCCACCCGGAACTGGGAGACCCAGTACTTC
CATRNWETQYF
>NA|14|TRBJ2-3|TRBV27|NA
TGTGCCAGCAGTTTGCAGCGGTACACAGATACGCAGTATTTT
CASSLQRYTDTQYF
>NA|17|TRBJ2-1|TRBV5-1|NA
TGCGCCAGCAGCTTGGGGGCAGGTGGGCCCTCCTACAATGAGCAGTTCTTC
CASSLGAGGPSYNEQFF
>few|13|TRBJ2-1|TRBV10-2|NA
TGCGCCAGCAGTGTAATAGTCCATAGTGAGCAGTTCTTC
CASSVIVHSEQFF
>many|20|TRBJ2-4|TRBV28|TRBD1
TGTGCCAGCAGTTTATGGGGCGTGGTGGACAGGGGCTGGAGAAGGAACATTCAGTACTTC
CASSLWGVVDRGWRRNIQYF
>few|15|TRBJ1-1|TRBV7-8|TRBD1
TGTGCCAGCAGCGCAAGACGACAGGGGGACTCTGAAGCTTTCTTT
CASSARRQGDSEAFF
>many|16|TRBJ2-1|TRBV20-1|TRBD2
TGCAGTGCCCAAGGACTAGCGGGGAACTCCTACAATGAGCAGTTCTTC
CSAQGLAGNSYNEQFF
>NA|13|TRBJ2-5|TRBV7-7|NA
TGTGCTAGCAGCTTAGGAGTAACGGAGACCCGGTACTTC
CASSLGVTETRYF
>NA|13|TRBJ2-3|TRBV7-3|NA
TGTGCCAGCAGCTTAACCTACACAGATACGCAGTATTTT
CASSLTYTDTQYF
>NA|17|TRBJ1-5|TRBV28|TRBD1
TGTGCCAGCAAGGGAAGGGGGCATATATGGGGCAATCAGCCCCAGCATTTT
CASKGRGHIWGNQPQHF
>few|11|TRBJ1-1|TRBV12-3/TRBV12-4|NA
TGTGCCTCTTACAAGAACACTGAAGCTTTCTTT
CASYKNTEAFF
>few|15|TRBJ1-4|TRBV20-1|NA
TGCAGTGCTAGAGATTGGGGTTCCGCTAATGAAAAACTGTTTTTT
CSARDWGSANEKLFF
>many|19|TRBJ2-5|TRBV4-1|TRBD2
TGCGCCAGCAGCCAAACCGGACTAGCGGGCCTCCCGGTGCAAGAGACCCAGTACTTC
CASSQTGLAGLPVQETQYF
>few|15|TRBJ2-1|TRBV5-1|TRBD1
TGCGCCAGCAGCTTGGGAGACAGGGCTACCGATGAGCAGTTCTTC
CASSLGDRATDEQFF
>NA|15|TRBJ2-5|TRBV6-5|TRBD2
TGTGCCAGCAGTTACGTGGCGGGAGGGCAAGAGACCCAGTACTTC
CASSYVAGGQETQYF
>many|13|TRBJ1-3|TRBV29-1|NA
TGCAGCGTCAATGGCCCGTCTGGAAACACCATATATTTT
CSVNGPSGNTIYF
>NA|15|TRBJ2-3|TRBV7-2|TRBD2
TGTGCCAGCAGCTTAGTGGGACTAGCTATGGATACGCAGTATTTT
CASSLVGLAMDTQYF
>many|15|TRBJ2-3|TRBV7-2|TRBD2
TGTGCCAGCAGCTTAGCGGGAGGGCGGGTAGATACGCAGTATTTT
CASSLAGGRVDTQYF
>few|16|TRBJ2-1|TRBV20-1|TRBD2
TGCAGTGCTAGCCCTTTACTAGCGGGAAATTACAATGAGCAGTTCTTC
CSASPLLAGNYNEQFF
>many|14|TRBJ1-1|TRBV10-2|NA
TGCGCCAGCAGTCTCGCGGCGGAAAACACTGAAGCTTTCTTT
CASSLAAENTEAFF
>NA|15|TRBJ2-1|TRBV5-1|TRBD2
TGCGCCAGCAGCCCGTCGGCGGGAGAGTACAATGAGCAGTTCTTC
CASSPSAGEYNEQFF
>NA|13|TRBJ2-7|TRBV13|NA
TGTGCCAGCAGCTTAGGGGCGGTCCACGAGCAGTACTTC
CASSLGAVHEQYF
>NA|13|TRBJ1-5|TRBV18|TRBD1
TGTGCCAGCTCACCAGACAGGGACCAGCCCCAGCATTTT
CASSPDRDQPQHF
>NA|16|TRBJ1-5|TRBV6-2/TRBV6-3|TRBD1
TGTGCCAGCAGCCCAGCGGACAGGGGAAACAATCAGCCCCAGCATTTT
CASSPADRGNNQPQHF
>NA|16|TRBJ1-2|TRBV6-2/TRBV6-3|NA
TGTGCCAGCAGTTACTCAGACAGAGCGGGAAACTCTGGCTACACCTTC
CASSYSDRAGNSGYTF
>many|13|TRBJ2-7|TRBV20-1|TRBD1
TGCAGTGCTAGAGGACAGGGCGGCTACGAGCAGTACTTC
CSARGQGGYEQYF
>NA|14|TRBJ2-3|TRBV28|NA
TGTGCCAGCAACAGGGTGAGGTGGGCAGATACGCAGTATTTT
CASNRVRWADTQYF
>few|15|TRBJ2-7|TRBV28|TRBD1
TGTGCCAGCAGTTCCTCCGGGACAGGGGGAGGCGAGCAGTACTTC
CASSSSGTGGGEQYF
>few|13|TRBJ1-2|TRBV20-1|TRBD1
TGCAGTGCTAGAGATCAGACAGGGCTTGGCTACACCTTC
CSARDQTGLGYTF
>many|12|TRBJ1-1|TRBV20-1|TRBD1
TGCAGTGCTTCAGGGGGCGGCACTGAAGCTTTCTTT
CSASGGGTEAFF
>NA|11|TRBJ2-1|TRBV30|TRBD2
TGTGCCTGGAGCGTGCGGGAGGATAGGGTCTTC
CAWSVREDRVF
>few|13|TRBJ1-2|TRBV20-1|NA
TGCAGTGTAGGGACTTCCTCTAACTATGGCTACACCTTC
CSVGTSSNYGYTF
>NA|14|TRBJ1-5|TRBV28|TRBD1
TGTGCCAGCACCATGGGACAGGGACTCGAGCCCCAGCATTTT
CASTMGQGLEPQHF
>few|17|TRBJ2-1|TRBV27|TRBD2
TGTGCCAGCAGGGCTAGCGGGAGGGCCCTGTCTGGCAATGAGCAGTTCTTC
CASRASGRALSGNEQFF
>NA|9|TRBJ1-5|TRBV29-1|NA
TGCAGCCCCGGACAGCCCCAGCATTTT
CSPGQPQHF
>NA|13|TRBJ1-1|TRBV7-8|NA
TGTGCCAGCAGCTTGCACGAGAACACTGAAGCTTTCTTT
CASSLHENTEAFF
>NA|14|TRBJ2-5|TRBV24-1|TRBD2
TGTGCCACCTCCTTGGCGGGAGTTAGAGAGACCCAGTACTTC
CATSLAGVRETQYF
>NA|15|TRBJ2-7|TRBV18|TRBD1
TGTGCCAGCTCACCGATAGGGACAGGTGCCTACGAGCAGTACTTC
CASSPIGTGAYEQYF
>NA|15|TRBJ2-5|TRBV29-1|TRBD2
TGCAGCGTTGAAGGGACTAGCGGAATCCAAGAGACCCAGTACTTC
CSVEGTSGIQETQYF
>few|15|TRBJ1-2|TRBV28|TRBD1
TGTGCCAGCAGTTTCCGGGACAGACATAACTATGGCTACACCTTC
CASSFRDRHNYGYTF
>many|14|TRBJ2-3|TRBV19|NA
TGTGCCAGTAGTAGACTCGGCGCCACAGATACGCAGTATTTT
CASSRLGATDTQYF
>NA|16|TRBJ2-1|TRBV7-3|TRBD2
TGTGCCAGCACCCTGACGGGGGGATCCGGATTCAATGAGCAGTTCTTC
CASTLTGGSGFNEQFF
>NA|14|TRBJ2-7|TRBV5-1|NA
TGCGCCAGCAGTCCGGACGGGACCTCCTACGAGCAGTACTTC
CASSPDGTSYEQYF
>many|12|TRBJ1-4|TRBV29-1|NA
TGCAGCGCCCGGACAGCAGGCGAAAAACTGTTTTTT
CSARTAGEKLFF
>few|11|TRBJ2-1|TRBV29-1|NA
TGCAGCGTTGAGAGGGTCCAGGGGCAGTTCTTC
CSVERVQGQFF
>many|14|TRBJ2-7|TRBV4-2|NA
TGTGCCAGCAGCCAATTACGGACTCCCTGGGAGCAGTACTTC
CASSQLRTPWEQYF